Reported below is one T cell receptor beta chain. Its antigen has not been determined. No base-level quality is on record; no much larger clone is a single base apart. After removal of 0 bases from V and 0 bases from J, the junction retains 10 bases not matched to a gene. The CDR3 has 19 amino acids, counting the end cysteine and phenylalanine. Only CDR3 DNA is held: 57 bases, read in frame from base 1. CDR1 and CDR2 are drawn from the germline V gene (reference sequence): LGHDT, YNNKEL. Collaborating institutions collected whole blood in K2EDTA tubes following their own protocols. For TCRbeta analysis, collaborators shipped samples as frozen whole blood, isolated PBMCs, or DNA extracted from either of those sample types. This sample is part of a study of blood T cell repertoires in COVID-19 (dated by TCRdb to 2018 to 2020). In the study overall: Samples covering the acute and convalescent phases of COVID-19 were provided by collaborators in the United States, Italy and Spain. The prospective study material was composed of cDNA or gDNA derived from T cells, B-cell-depleted T cells, or PBMCs. Deeply sampled blood TCRbeta repertoires from subjects exposed to, actively infected with, or recovered from COVID-19 were included in the dataset. A freely available public database, intended as a resource for researchers studying the immune response to SARS-CoV-2, is where the repertoires were released. Samples came from the ongoing ImmuneRACE study (first 160 participants) plus 1,254 subjects from 6 global collaborators. The sample metadata nearly always contained a de-identified subject ID, COVID-19 status, age in years and sex. Where HLA class I and class II types were available, the types were taken from metadata supplied by the sample provider, not from assay-based typing.

TCRbeta CDR3 regions were amplified from genomic DNA by means of the immunoSEQ Assay, a bias-controlled multiplex PCR. As for how the authors treated the data: The number of nucleated cells in each sample was estimated from the amplification of reference gene primers within the assay. To quantify the absolute abundance of each unique TCRbeta CDR3 rearrangement, sequence reads were collapsed and filtered. For each sample, productive Simpson clonality was calculated by taking the square root of Simpson's diversity index across productive rearrangements. The clones in this table, taken by TCRdb from immuneACCESS, are in-frame only. Not every clone is retained; where verified, under half of the shortfall comes from an unresolved V gene, and the cause of the rest is unknown. That table furnishes V, J and clone size, whereas the DNA furnished D and trimming. This sample lists about 150,000 clones; just under 85% were detected once. Of the sample, 25% to 30% is held by the ten largest clones.

Study-wide conclusions, independent of this receptor: The quantity of clinical and demographic metadata differed by source and by participant and was supplied without curation.

The chain links TRBV3-1 (or the pseudogene TRBV3-2) with TRBJ2-2, with 7 bases matching TRBD1. The clonotype comes from a woman aged 55-70 years with acute or convalescent COVID-19. Sequenced material: peripheral blood. The nucleotide sequence reads TGTGCCAGCAGCCAAGATCAGGGCAGGGGGATATCGAACACCGGGGAGCTGTTTTTT. Its protein reads: CASSQDQGRGISNTGELFF.